This T cell receptor beta chain was sequenced during a study of blood T cell repertoires in COVID-19. The assay was immunoSEQ multiplex PCR, and TCRdb's table has in-frame clones only and misses some. The data contain under 200,000 clones, roughly 80% of them seen just once; the ten biggest clones take up approximately 2.6%. The CDR3 is 14 residues long. CDR1 is MNHEY and CDR2 is SVGAGI in the germline V gene. J was trimmed by 8 bases and V by 6 bases; bases with no gene match: 7. The TCR originated in a man in his sixties or seventies with acute or convalescent COVID-19. The specimen sequenced was peripheral blood. The V gene is TRBV6-5, the J gene TRBJ1-4, with TRBD1 identical over 9 bases. The CDR3 region is CASRDRGGGEKLFF. DNA of the CDR3: TGTGCCAGCAGAGACAGGGGGGGCGGCGAAAAACTGTTTTTT.